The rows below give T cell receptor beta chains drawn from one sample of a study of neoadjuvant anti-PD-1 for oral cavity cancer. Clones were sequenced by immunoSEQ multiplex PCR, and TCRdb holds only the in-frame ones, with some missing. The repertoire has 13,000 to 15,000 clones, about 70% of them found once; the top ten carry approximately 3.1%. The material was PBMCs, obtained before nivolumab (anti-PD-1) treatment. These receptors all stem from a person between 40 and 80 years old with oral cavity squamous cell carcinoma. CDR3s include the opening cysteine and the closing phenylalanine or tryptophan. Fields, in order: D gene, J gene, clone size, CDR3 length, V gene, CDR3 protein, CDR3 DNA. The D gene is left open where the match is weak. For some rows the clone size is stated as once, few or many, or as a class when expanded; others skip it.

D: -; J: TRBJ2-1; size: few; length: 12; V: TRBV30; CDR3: CAWSVENNEQFF; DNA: TGTGCCTGGAGTGTAGAGAACAATGAGCAGTTCTTC
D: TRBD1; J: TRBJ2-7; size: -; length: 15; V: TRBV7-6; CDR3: CASSSTGGSFDEQYF; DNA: TGTGCCAGCAGCTCCACAGGGGGCTCGTTCGACGAGCAGTACTTC
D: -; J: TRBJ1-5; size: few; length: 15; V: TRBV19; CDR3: CASSIWGGGNQPQHF; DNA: TGTGCCAGTAGTATTTGGGGTGGGGGCAATCAGCCCCAGCATTTT
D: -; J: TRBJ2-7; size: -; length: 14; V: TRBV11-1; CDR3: CASSLLMTPYEQYF; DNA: TGTGCCAGCAGCCTCCTGATGACTCCCTACGAGCAGTACTTC
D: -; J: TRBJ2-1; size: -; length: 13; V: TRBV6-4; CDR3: CASSDSDPNEQFF; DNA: TGTGCCAGCAGTGACTCGGACCCGAATGAGCAGTTCTTC
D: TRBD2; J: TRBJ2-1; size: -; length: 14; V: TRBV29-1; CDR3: CSVGTGLGYNEQFF; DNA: TGCAGCGTCGGGACGGGACTAGGATACAATGAGCAGTTCTTC
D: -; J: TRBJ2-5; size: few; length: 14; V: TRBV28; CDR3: CASSLPGAQETQYF; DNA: TGTGCCAGCAGTTTACCAGGGGCACAAGAGACCCAGTACTTC
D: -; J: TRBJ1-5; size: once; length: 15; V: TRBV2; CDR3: CASGDWFPTNQPQHF; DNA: TGTGCCAGCGGGGATTGGTTTCCTACCAATCAGCCCCAGCATTTT
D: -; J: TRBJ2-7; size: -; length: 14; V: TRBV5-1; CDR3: CASSFGDKTYEQYF; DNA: TGCGCCAGCAGCTTCGGCGACAAGACCTACGAGCAGTACTTC
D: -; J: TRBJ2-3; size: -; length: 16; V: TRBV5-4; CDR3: CASSAYYISSTDTQYF; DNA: TGTGCCAGCAGCGCCTACTACATTTCTAGCACAGATACGCAGTATTTT
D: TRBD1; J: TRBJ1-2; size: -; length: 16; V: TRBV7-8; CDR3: CASSSEPGQGARGYTF; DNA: TGTGCCAGCAGTTCAGAGCCTGGACAGGGGGCGCGAGGCTACACCTTC
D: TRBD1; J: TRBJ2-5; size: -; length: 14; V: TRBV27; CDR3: CASSSSTGRRTQYF; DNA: TGTGCCAGCAGTTCCTCGACAGGGCGGCGGACCCAGTACTTC
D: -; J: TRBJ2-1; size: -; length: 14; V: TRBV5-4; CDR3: CASSLTGPYNEQFF; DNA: TGTGCCAGCAGCTTGACGGGGCCCTACAATGAGCAGTTCTTC
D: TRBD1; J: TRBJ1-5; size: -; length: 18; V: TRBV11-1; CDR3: CASINPGQANYSNQPQHF; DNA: TGTGCCAGCATCAATCCCGGACAGGCGAACTATAGCAATCAGCCCCAGCATTTT
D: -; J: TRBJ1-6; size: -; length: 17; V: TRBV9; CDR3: CASSEIGGGQNNSPLHF; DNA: TGTGCCAGCAGCGAAATAGGGGGGGGCCAGAATAATTCACCCCTCCACTTT
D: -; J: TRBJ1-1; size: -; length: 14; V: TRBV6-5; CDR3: CASSNLRSQFEAFF; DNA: TGTGCCAGCAGTAACCTAAGGTCCCAGTTTGAAGCTTTCTTT
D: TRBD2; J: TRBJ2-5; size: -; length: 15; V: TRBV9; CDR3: CASTPSGGFGETQYF; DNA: TGTGCCAGCACCCCCTCCGGGGGGTTCGGAGAGACCCAGTACTTC
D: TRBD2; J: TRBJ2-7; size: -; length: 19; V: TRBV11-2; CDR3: CASSLSGGTGDHRIYEQYF; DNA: TGTGCCAGCAGCTTAAGCGGGGGGACGGGAGACCACAGAATCTACGAGCAGTACTTC
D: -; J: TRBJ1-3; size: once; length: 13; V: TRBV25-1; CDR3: CASSDEGINTIYF; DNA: TGTGCCAGCAGTGATGAGGGGATCAACACCATATATTTT
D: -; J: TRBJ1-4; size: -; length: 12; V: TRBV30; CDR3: CAWDGDNEKLFF; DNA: TGTGCCTGGGACGGCGATAATGAAAAACTGTTTTTT
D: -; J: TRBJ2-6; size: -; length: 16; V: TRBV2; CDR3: CASSELLFSGANVLTF; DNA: TGTGCCAGCAGTGAACTACTGTTCTCTGGGGCCAACGTCCTGACTTTC
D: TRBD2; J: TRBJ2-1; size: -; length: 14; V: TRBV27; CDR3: CASSPPGGRREQFF; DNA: TGTGCCAGCAGTCCCCCTGGCGGGAGAAGGGAGCAGTTCTTC
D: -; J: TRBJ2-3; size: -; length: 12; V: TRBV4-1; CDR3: CASSQGPDTQYF; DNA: TGCGCCAGCAGCCAAGGGCCCGATACGCAGTATTTT
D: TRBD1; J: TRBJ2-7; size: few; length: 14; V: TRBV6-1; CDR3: CASSPTQGAWEQYF; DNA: TGTGCCAGCAGTCCGACACAGGGGGCTTGGGAGCAGTACTTC
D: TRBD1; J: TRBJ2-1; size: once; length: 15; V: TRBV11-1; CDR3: CASSSDRGAYNEQFF; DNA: TGTGCCAGCAGCTCGGACAGGGGCGCCTACAATGAGCAGTTCTTC
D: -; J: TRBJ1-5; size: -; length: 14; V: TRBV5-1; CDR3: CASSLGDNGQPQHF; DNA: TGCGCCAGCAGCTTGGGCGACAACGGTCAGCCCCAGCATTTT
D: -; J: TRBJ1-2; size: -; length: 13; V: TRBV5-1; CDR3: CASSLEGNYGYTF; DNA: TGCGCCAGCAGCTTGGAGGGGAACTATGGCTACACCTTC
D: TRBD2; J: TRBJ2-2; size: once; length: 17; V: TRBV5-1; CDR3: CASSTGLAGGNTGELFF; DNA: TGCGCCAGCAGCACGGGACTAGCGGGAGGCAACACCGGGGAGCTGTTTTTT